One TCR beta chain is described in this entry. The antigen remains undetermined. These data are taken from a study of post-analysis software for immune sequencing data. Study-level findings and limits: Five TRBV segments, TRBV5-6, TRBV5-1 and TRBV20-1 among them, were found more frequent in patients than controls.

V was cut by 5 bases and J by 0 bases, with 12 bases left in between. The CDR3 is made up of 15 amino acids. Looked up from germline, CDR1 is SGHTA and CDR2 is FQGTGA. Libraries were made from TCR beta cDNA, and they carried unique molecular identifiers. MiXCR was run by TCRdb on the PCR reads, yielding one entry per CDR3 protein. The data show around 500,000 distinct CDR3 sequences, less than 40% seen once. This rearrangement joins TRBV7-3 to TRBJ2-3, with D possibly matching TRBD2 (5 bases). The source of this sequence is a girl aged 2 to 17 with multiple sclerosis. The sample taken for sequencing was blood. The CDR3: CASSPQRLSTDTQYF. CDR3 DNA: TGTGCCAGCAGCCCGCAGCGGCTGAGCACAGATACGCAGTATTTT.